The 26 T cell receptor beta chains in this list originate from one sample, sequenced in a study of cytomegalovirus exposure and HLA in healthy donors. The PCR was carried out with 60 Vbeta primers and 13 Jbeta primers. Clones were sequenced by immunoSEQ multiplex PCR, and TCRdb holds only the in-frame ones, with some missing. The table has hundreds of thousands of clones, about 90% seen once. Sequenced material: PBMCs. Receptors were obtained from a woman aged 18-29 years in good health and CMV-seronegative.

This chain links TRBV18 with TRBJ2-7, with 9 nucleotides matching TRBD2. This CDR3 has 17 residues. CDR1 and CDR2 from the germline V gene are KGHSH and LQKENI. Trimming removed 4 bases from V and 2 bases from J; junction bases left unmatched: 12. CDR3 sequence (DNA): TGTGCCAGCTCACGACTCAACTTGGTAGCGGGAGCCTACGAGCAGTACTTC. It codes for CASSRLNLVAGAYEQYF.

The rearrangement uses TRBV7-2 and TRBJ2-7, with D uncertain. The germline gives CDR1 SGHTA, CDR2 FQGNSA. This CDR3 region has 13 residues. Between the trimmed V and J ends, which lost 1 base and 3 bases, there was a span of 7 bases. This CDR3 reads CASSLGPIYEQYF. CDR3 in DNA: TGTGCCAGCAGCTTAGGTCCCATCTACGAGCAGTACTTC.

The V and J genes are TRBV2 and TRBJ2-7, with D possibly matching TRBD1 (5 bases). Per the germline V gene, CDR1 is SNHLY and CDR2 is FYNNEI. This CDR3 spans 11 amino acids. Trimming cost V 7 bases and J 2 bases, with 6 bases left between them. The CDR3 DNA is TGTGCCAGCAAGGGGACCTACGAGCAGTACTTC. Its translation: CASKGTYEQYF. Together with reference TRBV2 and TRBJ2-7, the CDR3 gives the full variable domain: EPEVTQTPSHQVTQMGQEVILRCVPISNHLYFYWYRQILGQKVEFLVSFYNNEISEKSEIFDDQFSVERPDGSNFTLKIRSTKLEDSAMYFCASKGTYEQYFGPGTRLTVT.

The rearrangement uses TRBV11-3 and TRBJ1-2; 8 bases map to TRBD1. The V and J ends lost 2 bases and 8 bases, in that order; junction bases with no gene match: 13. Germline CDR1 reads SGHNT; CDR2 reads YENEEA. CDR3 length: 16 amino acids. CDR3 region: CASSLKAGGSFCGYTF. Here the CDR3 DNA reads TGTGCCAGCAGCTTAAAGGCAGGGGGCTCTTTCTGCGGCTACACCTTC.

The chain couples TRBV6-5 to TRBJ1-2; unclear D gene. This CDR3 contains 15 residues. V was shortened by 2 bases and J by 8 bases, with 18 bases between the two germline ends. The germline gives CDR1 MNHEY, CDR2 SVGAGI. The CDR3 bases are TGTGCCAGCAGTTACAAGGCAGGATTGGGTTTAGGCTACACCTTC. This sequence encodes CASSYKAGLGLGYTF.

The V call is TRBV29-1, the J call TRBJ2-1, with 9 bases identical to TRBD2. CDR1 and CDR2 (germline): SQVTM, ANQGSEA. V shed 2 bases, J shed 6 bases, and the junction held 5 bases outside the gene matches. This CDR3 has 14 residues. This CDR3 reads CSVELAGGINEQFF. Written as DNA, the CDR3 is TGCAGCGTTGAACTCGCGGGGGGGATCAATGAGCAGTTCTTC.

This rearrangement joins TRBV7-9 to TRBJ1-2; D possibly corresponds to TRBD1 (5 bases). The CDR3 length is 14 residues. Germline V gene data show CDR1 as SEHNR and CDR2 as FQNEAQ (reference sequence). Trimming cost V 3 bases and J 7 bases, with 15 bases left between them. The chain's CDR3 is CASSFQGSPLGYTF. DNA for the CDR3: TGTGCCAGCAGCTTTCAGGGTAGCCCCCTTGGCTACACCTTC.

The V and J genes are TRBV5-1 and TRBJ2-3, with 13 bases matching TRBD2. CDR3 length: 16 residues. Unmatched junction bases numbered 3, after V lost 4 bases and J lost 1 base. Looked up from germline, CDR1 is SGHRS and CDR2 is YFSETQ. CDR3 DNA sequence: TGCGCCAGCAGCGCCGGGACTAGCGGGGGCACAGATACGCAGTATTTT. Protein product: CASSAGTSGGTDTQYF.

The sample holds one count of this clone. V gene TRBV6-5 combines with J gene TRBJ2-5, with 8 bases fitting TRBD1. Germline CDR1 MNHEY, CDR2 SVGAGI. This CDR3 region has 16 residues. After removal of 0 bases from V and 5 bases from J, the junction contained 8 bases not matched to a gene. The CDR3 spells CASSYSTRGLVETQYF. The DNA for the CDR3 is TGTGCCAGCAGTTACTCGACCAGGGGGCTCGTCGAGACCCAGTACTTC.

CDR3 amino acids: CAWSVGNSGSTDTQYF. The CDR3 DNA is TGTGCCTGGAGTGTGGGGAATAGCGGTAGCACAGATACGCAGTATTTT. This rearrangement joins TRBV30 to TRBJ2-3; TRBD2 might be the D (6 bases). CDR3 length: 16 residues. Germline CDR1 reads GTSNPN; CDR2 reads SVGIG (reference sequence). V shed 0 bases and J shed 0 bases, with 13 bases lying between them.

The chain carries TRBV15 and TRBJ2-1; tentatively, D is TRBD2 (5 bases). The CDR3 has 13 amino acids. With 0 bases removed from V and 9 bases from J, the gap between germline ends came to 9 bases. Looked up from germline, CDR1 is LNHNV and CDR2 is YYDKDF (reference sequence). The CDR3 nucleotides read TGTGCCACCAGCAGAGAGGGCCTAGCTGAGCAGTTCTTC. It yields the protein CATSREGLAEQFF.

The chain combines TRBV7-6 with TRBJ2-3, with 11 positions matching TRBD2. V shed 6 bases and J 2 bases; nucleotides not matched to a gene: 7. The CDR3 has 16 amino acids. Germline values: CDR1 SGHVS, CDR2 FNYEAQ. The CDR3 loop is CASRKLAGVSTDTQYF. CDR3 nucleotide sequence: TGTGCCAGCAGGAAACTAGCGGGGGTCTCCACAGATACGCAGTATTTT. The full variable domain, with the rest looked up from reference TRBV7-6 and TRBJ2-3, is GAGVSQSPRYKVTKRGQDVALRCDPISGHVSLYWYRQALGQGPEFLTYFNYEAQQDKSGLPNDRFSAERPEGSISTLTIQRTEQRDSAMYRCASRKLAGVSTDTQYFGPGTRLTVL.

CDR3 amino acids: CASSFGGGSTDTQYF. In DNA form, the CDR3 reads TGTGCCAGCAGTTTCGGAGGGGGCAGCACAGATACGCAGTATTTT. The chain combines TRBV27 with TRBJ2-3, with D perhaps TRBD1 (7 bases). V lost 3 bases, J lost 0 bases, and 10 bases lay in between. Germline V gives CDR1 MNHEY, CDR2 SMNVEV (reference sequence). The CDR3 has 15 residues.

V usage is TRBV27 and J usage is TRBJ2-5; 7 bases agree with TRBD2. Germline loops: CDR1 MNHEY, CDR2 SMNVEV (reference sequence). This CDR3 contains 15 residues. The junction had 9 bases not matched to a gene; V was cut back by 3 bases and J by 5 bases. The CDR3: CASSFGGRGWETQYF. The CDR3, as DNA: TGTGCCAGCAGTTTCGGGGGGAGAGGGTGGGAGACCCAGTACTTC.

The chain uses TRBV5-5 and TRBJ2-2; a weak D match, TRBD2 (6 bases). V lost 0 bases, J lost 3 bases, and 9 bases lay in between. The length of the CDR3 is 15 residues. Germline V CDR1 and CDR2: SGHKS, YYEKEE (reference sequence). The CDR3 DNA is TGTGCCAGCAGCTTGGCAGGGACTCACACCGGGGAGCTGTTTTTT. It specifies CASSLAGTHTGELFF. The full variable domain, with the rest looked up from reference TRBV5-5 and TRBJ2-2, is DAGVTQSPTHLIKTRGQQVTLRCSPISGHKSVSWYQQVLGQGPQFIFQYYEKEERGRGNFPDRFSARQFPNYSSELNVNALLLGDSALYLCASSLAGTHTGELFFGEGSRLTVL.

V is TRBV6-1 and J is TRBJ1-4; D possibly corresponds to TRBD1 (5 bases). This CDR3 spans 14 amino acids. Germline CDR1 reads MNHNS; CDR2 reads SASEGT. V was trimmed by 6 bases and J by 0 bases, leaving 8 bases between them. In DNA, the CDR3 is TGTGCCAGCAGAAGGGGAACAACTAATGAAAAACTGTTTTTT. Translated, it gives CASRRGTTNEKLFF.

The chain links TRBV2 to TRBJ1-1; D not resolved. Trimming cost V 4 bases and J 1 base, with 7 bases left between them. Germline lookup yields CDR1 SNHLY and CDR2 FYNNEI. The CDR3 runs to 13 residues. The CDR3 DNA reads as TGTGCCAGCAGTGTTACACAGAACACTGAAGCTTTCTTT. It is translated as CASSVTQNTEAFF.

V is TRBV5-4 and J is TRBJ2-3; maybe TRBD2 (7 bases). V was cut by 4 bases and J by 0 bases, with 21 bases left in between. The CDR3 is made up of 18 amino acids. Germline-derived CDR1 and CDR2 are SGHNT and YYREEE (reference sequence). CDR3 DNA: TGTGCCAGCAGCACGATCGGGGGGCGATCTCCTAGCACAGATACGCAGTATTTT. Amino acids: CASSTIGGRSPSTDTQYF.

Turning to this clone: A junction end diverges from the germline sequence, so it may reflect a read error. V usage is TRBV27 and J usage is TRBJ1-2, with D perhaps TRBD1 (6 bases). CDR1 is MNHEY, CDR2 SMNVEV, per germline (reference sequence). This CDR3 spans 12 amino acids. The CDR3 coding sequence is TGTGCCTGCAGGCAAGGGGGAGAAGGCTACACCTTC. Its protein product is CACRQGGEGYTF.

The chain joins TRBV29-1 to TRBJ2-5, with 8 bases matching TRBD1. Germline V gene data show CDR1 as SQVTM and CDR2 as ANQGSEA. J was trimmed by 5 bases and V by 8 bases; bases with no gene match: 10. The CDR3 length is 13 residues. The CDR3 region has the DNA TGCAGCCTAAGGACAGGGTTGGGTGAGACCCAGTACTTC. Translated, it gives CSLRTGLGETQYF.

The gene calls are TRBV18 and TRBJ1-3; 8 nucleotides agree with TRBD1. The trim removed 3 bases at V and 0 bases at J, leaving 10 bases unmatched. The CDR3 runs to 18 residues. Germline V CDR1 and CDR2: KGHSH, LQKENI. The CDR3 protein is CASSPPGTGYSSGNTIYF. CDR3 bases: TGTGCCAGCTCACCCCCCGGGACAGGATATAGCTCTGGAAACACCATATATTTT.

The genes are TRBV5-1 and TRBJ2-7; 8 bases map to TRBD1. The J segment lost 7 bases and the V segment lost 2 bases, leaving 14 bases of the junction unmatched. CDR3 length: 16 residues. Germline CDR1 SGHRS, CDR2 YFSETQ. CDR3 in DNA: TGCGCCAGCAGCTTCGACGGTGGGACAGGCGGCTGGGAGCAGTACTTC. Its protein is CASSFDGGTGGWEQYF.

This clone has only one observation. CDR3 DNA: TGTGCCAGCTCTCAAGCCCCACAGGGGTTAAATGGCTACACCTTC. Encoded protein: CASSQAPQGLNGYTF. The chain has TRBV18 and TRBJ1-2, with TRBD1 matching 7 bases. Germline V lookup: CDR1 KGHSH, CDR2 LQKENI. The J segment lost 6 bases and the V segment lost 6 bases, leaving 13 bases of the junction unmatched. The CDR3 is made up of 15 amino acids. Full variable domain (remainder filled in from reference TRBV18 and TRBJ1-2): NAGVMQNPRHLVRRRGQEARLRCSPMKGHSHVYWYRQLPEEGLKFMVYLQKENIIDESGMPKERFSAEFPKEGPSILRIQQVVRGDSAAYFCASSQAPQGLNGYTFGSGTRLTVV.

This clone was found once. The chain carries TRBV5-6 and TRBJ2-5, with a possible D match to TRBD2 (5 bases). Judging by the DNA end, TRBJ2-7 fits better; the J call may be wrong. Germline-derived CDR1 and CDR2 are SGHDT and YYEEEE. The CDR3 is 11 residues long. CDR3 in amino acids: CASSGGYEQYF. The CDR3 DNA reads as TGTGCCAGCAGCGGAGGCTACGAGCAGTACTTC.

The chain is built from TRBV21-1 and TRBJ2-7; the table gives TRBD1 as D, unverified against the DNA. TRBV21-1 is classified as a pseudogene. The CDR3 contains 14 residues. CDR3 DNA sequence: TGTGCCAGCAGCAACGGGACATCCACCTACGAGCAGTACTTC. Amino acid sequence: CASSNGTSTYEQYF.

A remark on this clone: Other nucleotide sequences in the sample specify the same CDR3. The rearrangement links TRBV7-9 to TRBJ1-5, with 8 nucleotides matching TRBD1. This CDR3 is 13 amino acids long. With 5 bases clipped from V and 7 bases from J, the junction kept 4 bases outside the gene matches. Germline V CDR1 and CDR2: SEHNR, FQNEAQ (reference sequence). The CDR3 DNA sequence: TGTGCCAGCAGCCTCTCAGGGGGCCAGCCCCAGCATTTT. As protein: CASSLSGGQPQHF.